This T cell receptor (beta chain) was captured in a study of regulatory T cells in long-lasting Graves disease. The time point is: newly diagnosed GD, antithyroid drugs for less than 3 months. RNA isolated from PBMCs was used to make the TCR library. Investigators prepared the TCR beta libraries by applying iRepertoire HTBI primers and Arm-PCR of CDR3 regions. TCRdb called the multiplex PCR reads again in MiXCR, with one record for every CDR3 protein. The sample lists hundreds of thousands of distinct CDR3 sequences, roughly 12% occurring once. The CDR3 runs to 16 residues. Looked up from germline, CDR1 is SGHAT and CDR2 is FQNNGV. On this clonotype itself: A far larger clone is only one base removed, so a read error is likely.

Separately, the same data were catalogued under a study of T cells in Graves' hyperthyroidism and ophthalmopathy.

This receptor was obtained from a young man with Graves disease. Sample: peripheral blood mononuclear cells (PBMCs), taken at new diagnosis, from a patient treated with antithyroid drugs. The chain is built from TRBV11-2 and TRBJ2-5, with TRBD2 as a possible D gene (6 bases). The CDR3 region has the DNA TGTGCCAGCAGCCTGCTAGGGACTCGGCAAGGAGAGGCCCAGTACTTC. Translating it yields CASSLLGTRQGEAQYF.